The present T cell receptor (beta chain) was sequenced within a study of spatial heterogeneity in lung cancer. As for the study in general: Detected beta-chain sequences consistently exceeded alpha-chain sequences.

Time point defined: sample taken at primary tumor resection. Whole RNA, which was extracted from tumor, nontumor lung tissue or frozen PBMC, was sequenced without any cell sorting. On this clonotype itself: Its antigen is unidentified.

The CDR3 has 14 residues. Trimming pared 3 bases from V and 4 bases from J, leaving 15 bases between. Germline-derived CDR1 and CDR2 are DFQATT and SNEGSKA (reference sequence). Individually, TCR cDNA molecules were each labelled with a unique molecular identifier. Each CDR3 protein gets one entry after TCRdb re-called the 5' RACE reads with MiXCR. Of about 45,000 distinct CDR3 sequences in the sample, approximately 10% were seen once. Points from the study as a whole: Circulating ubiquitous expanded tumor TCRs were observed more frequently at resection than at follow-up.

This receptor was taken from a female donor with early-stage non-small cell lung cancer. Sample: PBMCs, taken at surgery. The chain joins TRBV20-1 to TRBJ1-1; D ambiguous. As DNA, the CDR3 is TGCAGTGCTAGGGACTCCCTGGGATCCACTGAAGCTTTCTTT. This codes for CSARDSLGSTEAFF.